These 17 T cell receptor beta chains originate from one sample sequenced in a study of a mutant IDH1 vaccine in newly diagnosed glioma. The assay was immunoSEQ multiplex PCR, and TCRdb's table has in-frame clones only and misses some. The sample gives about 70,000 clones, around 82% of which show up once; around 4.5% is in the top ten. Time point given: baseline, week 1 (first vaccination visit). Sample treatment: pre-vaccination baseline after standard-of-care therapy. This sample comprised peripheral blood mononuclear cells (PBMCs), obtained from a glioma patient treated with radiotherapy, temozolomide or both. The receptors originated from a woman aged 18 to 35 with glioma. Some clones in this sample may be carry-over from other donors' samples.

The rearrangement joins TRBV21-1 to TRBJ1-4; the table's D call, TRBD1, was not checked against the DNA. TRBV21-1 is a known pseudogene. This CDR3 region has 17 residues. CDR3 bases: TGTGCCAGCAGCATCCACAAACCGGGACAGGCTAATGAAAAACTGTTTTTT. It translates to CASSIHKPGQANEKLFF.

The chain carries TRBV9 and TRBJ2-3; possible D gene TRBD2, 6 bases. The CDR3 runs to 17 residues. Trimming cost V 3 bases and J 3 bases, with 20 bases left between them. CDR1 and CDR2 (germline): SGDLS, YYNGEE. The CDR3 region is CASSGGLTRRDTDTQYF. CDR3 coding DNA: TGTGCCAGCAGCGGAGGACTTACCAGGCGGGATACAGATACGCAGTATTTT.

The genes are TRBV18 and TRBJ1-4; D gene unclear. Germline CDR1 reads KGHSH; CDR2 reads LQKENI. The CDR3 runs 14 residues. V dropped 6 bases and J dropped 8 bases, with 16 bases sitting between them. This CDR3 is CASSLDLGVEKLFF. The CDR3 nucleotides read TGTGCCAGCTCTCTTGACCTAGGAGTGGAAAAACTGTTTTTT.

The chain couples TRBV4-3 to TRBJ2-5; 12 positions match TRBD2. V lost 1 base and J lost 5; bases outside the gene matches: 2. There are 15 residues in the CDR3. Germline-derived CDR1 and CDR2 are LGHNA and YSLEER. In nucleotides, the CDR3 is TGCGCCAGCAGCCAAGGACTAGCGGGGGTGGAGACCCAGTACTTC. Translation gives CASSQGLAGVETQYF.

J is TRBJ2-1 and V is TRBV6-4; no clear D. The V gene's germline CDR1 is MRHNA and CDR2 SNTAGT. The CDR3 runs 14 residues. The V end was cut by 8 bases, the J end by 0 bases, with 11 bases between. The CDR3 nucleotides are TGTGCCAGCTCTGGAACGAGCTCCTACAATGAGCAGTTCTTC. Translated: CASSGTSSYNEQFF.

In its sample, this clone was seen a few times. V gene TRBV19 combines with J gene TRBJ1-2; 8 positions match TRBD1. Unmatched junction bases numbered 14, after V lost 7 bases and J lost 7 bases. Per germline, CDR1 LNHDA and CDR2 SQIVND (reference sequence). This CDR3 is built from 15 residues. CDR3 DNA sequence: TGTGCCAGTACTCTCCGGGACAGGCCTAATGGTGGCTACACCTTC. Its protein is CASTLRDRPNGGYTF.

This clone was seen a few times. V usage is TRBV9 and J usage is TRBJ1-3; TRBD1 might be the D (6 bases). Trimming stripped 4 bases from V and 4 bases from J, with 18 bases between. Germline V lookup: CDR1 SGDLS, CDR2 YYNGEE. The CDR3 runs to 16 residues. CDR3 protein: CASSPDPRGAGNTIYF. CDR3 sequence (DNA): TGTGCCAGCAGCCCCGACCCCCGGGGGGCGGGAAACACCATATATTTT.

This clone is medium-sized within its sample. The conserved closing phenylalanine or tryptophan is absent in this CDR3, likely reflecting a read error. The DNA is left out, because the CDR3 cannot be placed on it with certainty; the CDR3 is given as TCRdb lists it. The rearrangement links TRBV5-1 to TRBJ1-2. Inclusive of both ends, the CDR3 amounts to 10 amino acids. CDR1 is SGHRS and CDR2 is YFSETQ in the germline V gene. The CDR3 loop is CASSLELRRV.

This sequence joins TRBV7-3 and TRBJ2-5, with a weak D call TRBD1 (7 bases). The CDR3 covers 13 residues. Per germline, CDR1 SGHTA and CDR2 FQGTGA. The V end lost 4 bases, the J end lost 4 bases, and 10 bases lay between the germline ends. The CDR3 loop reads CASSYRGGETQYF. The CDR3 coding sequence is TGTGCCAGCAGCTACAGGGGAGGAGAGACCCAGTACTTC. Full variable domain (rest looked up from reference TRBV7-3 and TRBJ2-5): GAGVSQTPSNKVTEKGKYVELRCDPISGHTALYWYRQSLGQGPEFLIYFQGTGAADDSGLPNDRFFAVRPEGSVSTLKIQRTERGDSAVYLCASSYRGGETQYFGPGTRLLVL.

This chain joins TRBV29-1 and TRBJ2-2; D unclear. From germline, CDR1 is SQVTM and CDR2 ANQGSEA. This CDR3 comprises 11 residues. Trimming took off 6 bases at V and 6 bases at J, with 8 bases between the two ends. CDR3 coding DNA: TGCAGCGTCATGGGTTCCGGGGAGCTGTTTTTT. Its protein is CSVMGSGELFF.

The chain couples TRBV19 to TRBJ2-4, with a tentative D call TRBD2 (6 bases). V lost 5 bases and J 9 bases, leaving 23 bases between the germline ends. This CDR3 region has 16 residues. Germline V lookup: CDR1 LNHDA, CDR2 SQIVND (reference sequence). Written as DNA, the CDR3 is TGTGCCAGTAGTGTTAGGGACTCTCGCAGAGGGGCCATTCAGTACTTC. It specifies CASSVRDSRRGAIQYF.

The rearrangement links TRBV10-3 to TRBJ1-4; the D is unclear. This CDR3 comprises 15 residues. V shed 2 bases and J shed 6 bases, with 13 bases lying between them. Germline lookup yields CDR1 ENHRY and CDR2 SYGVKD. CDR3 region: CAISESKGSDEKLFF. CDR3 DNA: TGTGCCATCAGTGAGAGTAAGGGTTCCGATGAAAAACTGTTTTTT.

The gene calls are TRBV7-8 and TRBJ2-1; no clear D gene. The CDR3 sequence is 11 residues long. Trimming removed 5 bases from V and 8 bases from J, with 7 bases in between. Germline V lookup: CDR1 SGHVS, CDR2 FQNEAQ. CDR3 sequence reads: CASSLHHEQFF. In DNA form, the CDR3 reads TGTGCCAGCAGCCTACACCATGAGCAGTTCTTC.

This clone was detected only once. The V call is TRBV6-5, the J call TRBJ2-7, with 10 bases aligning to TRBD2. The CDR3 contains 13 residues. The germline CDR1 and CDR2 sequences are MNHEY and SVGAGI. V shed 6 bases, J shed 2 bases, and the junction held 1 base outside the gene matches. CDR3 sequence (DNA): TGTGCCAGCAGAGCGGGGGGGACCTACGAGCAGTACTTC. This sequence encodes CASRAGGTYEQYF.

This clone turned up a few times. The V gene is TRBV29-1, the J gene TRBJ2-1; 9 bases align to TRBD2. The CDR3 loop spans 14 amino acids. Germline V lookup: CDR1 SQVTM, CDR2 ANQGSEA. V dropped 6 bases and J dropped 9; count of bases not matched to a gene: 12. CDR3 DNA sequence: TGCAGCGTCCAGGAGGGACTAGCCGTCGCTGAGCAGTTCTTC. Translated: CSVQEGLAVAEQFF.

The chain links TRBV30 to TRBJ2-2; 8 positions agree with TRBD1. The V gene end was trimmed by 0 bases and the J gene end by 7 bases; junction bases not matched to a gene: 13. CDR1 is GTSNPN and CDR2 is SVGIG in the germline V gene (reference sequence). This CDR3 spans 17 amino acids. Here the CDR3 reads CAWSVRRAGGEGGELFF. The CDR3 DNA reads as TGTGCCTGGAGTGTAAGGCGGGCAGGGGGCGAGGGCGGGGAGCTGTTTTTT.

This chain joins TRBV29-1 and TRBJ2-7; D gene ambiguous. Germline CDR1 and CDR2: SQVTM and ANQGSEA. V lost 6 bases and J 0 bases, leaving 12 bases between the germline ends. This CDR3 comprises 13 residues. The CDR3 sequence: CSVNTFSSYEQYF. As DNA, the CDR3 is TGCAGCGTCAATACTTTTAGCTCCTACGAGCAGTACTTC.